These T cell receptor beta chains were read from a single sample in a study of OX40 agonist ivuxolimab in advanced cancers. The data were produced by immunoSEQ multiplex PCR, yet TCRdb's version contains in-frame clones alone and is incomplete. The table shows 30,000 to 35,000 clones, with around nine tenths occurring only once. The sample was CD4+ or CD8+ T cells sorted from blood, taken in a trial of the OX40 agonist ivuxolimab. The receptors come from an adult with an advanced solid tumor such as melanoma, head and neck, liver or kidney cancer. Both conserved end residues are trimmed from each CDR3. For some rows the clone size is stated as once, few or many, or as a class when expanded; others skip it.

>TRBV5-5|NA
ASSLDRDENIQY
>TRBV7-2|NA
ASSRYRGLDTGELF
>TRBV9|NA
ASSTGTLNTGELF
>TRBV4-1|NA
ASSQAPVGIYEQY
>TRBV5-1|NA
ASSLAAGGGETQY
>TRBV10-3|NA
AISEGGNTEAF
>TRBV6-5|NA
ASSPKNWVEQY
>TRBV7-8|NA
ASSDAGTSGGAYEQY
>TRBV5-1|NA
ASSPGTPLTGELF
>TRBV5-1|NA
ASSLDGQGQNEQF
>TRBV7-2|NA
ASSPTSGSLNEQF
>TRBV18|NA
ASSPSGTNTGELF
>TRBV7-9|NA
ASSGGSEQY
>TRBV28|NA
ASSPIADSTDTQY
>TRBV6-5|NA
ASSPSGRTYEQY
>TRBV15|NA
ATSRDSAGRIYQETQY
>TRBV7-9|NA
ASSLDFRGEQY
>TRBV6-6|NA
ASSYLAGPTSYEQY
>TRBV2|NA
ASSVASPIPTDTQY
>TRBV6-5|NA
ASSDRRSEAF
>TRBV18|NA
ASSPFGTGSENEQF
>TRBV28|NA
ASSANRVTDTQY
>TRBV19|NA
ASSTTGDTEAF
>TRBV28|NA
ASSRDRGYEQY
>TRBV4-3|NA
ASSQDWEGRGDTQY
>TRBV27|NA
ASSLVGGGSYNEQF
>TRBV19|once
ASRTGQGARNQPQH
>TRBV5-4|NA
ASSLEVYNEQF
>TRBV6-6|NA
ASSYEGFYNEQF
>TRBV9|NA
ASSGDIGFTDTQY
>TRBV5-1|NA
ASSAEPRGGGWTQY
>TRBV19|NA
ASGSRGMTGANVLT
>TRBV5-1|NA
ASSLGESYNEQF
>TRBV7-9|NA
ASSLDSNQPQH
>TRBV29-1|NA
SVGQSQETQY
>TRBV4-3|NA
ASSQGIGGRAYGYT
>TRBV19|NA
ASKGGATIRNTGELF
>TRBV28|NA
ASTESGANVLT
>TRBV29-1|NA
SVVYHGTAYNEQF
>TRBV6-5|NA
ASSPHSNQPQH
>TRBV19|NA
ASSIFTGDGETQY
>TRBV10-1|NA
ASSPGTDQPQH
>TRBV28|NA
ASSLIFGTTRADTQY
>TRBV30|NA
AWRRTGGPYNEQF
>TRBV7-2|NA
ASSGGVRETQY
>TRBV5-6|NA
ASSLVGLAGGYEQY
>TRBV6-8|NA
ASSLGLVASAGAETQY
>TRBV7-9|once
ASSLDRETEVF
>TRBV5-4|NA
ASSGSGSLSYEQY
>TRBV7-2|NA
ASSLEGTGLDTEAF
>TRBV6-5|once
ASSPSSYEQY
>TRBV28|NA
ASSPRTGRQPQH
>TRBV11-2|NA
ASSPVQETQY
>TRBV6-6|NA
ASRHDSLSSYEQY
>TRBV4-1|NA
ASSHLDSSYNEQF
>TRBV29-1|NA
SVASASGIYNEQF
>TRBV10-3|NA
AISGVTRHGYT
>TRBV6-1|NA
ASNSKPYNEQF
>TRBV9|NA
ASSPTSYYNEQF
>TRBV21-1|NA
ASNGRGANTEAF